These 18 T cell receptor beta chains came from one sample sequenced in a study of low-dose radiotherapy and immunotherapy resistance in tumors. Priming of first-strand cDNA relied on TRAV- and TRBV-specific primers (covering alpha and beta chains). The authors ran 20 PCR cycles to amplify TCRs with a constant-region primer and V-primer adapter. One entry per CDR3 protein, called by TCRdb with MiXCR from the reads. The sample has 65,000 to 95,000 distinct CDR3 sequences, around a sixth seen once. As for time point: after trial treatment. The treatment was: LDRT plus nivolumab, ipilimumab, low-dose cyclophosphamide and aspirin (RACIN trial). Sequencing used PBMCs, obtained after low-dose radiotherapy plus immunotherapy. The source is a male donor with prostate cancer.

V is TRBV5-4 and J is TRBJ2-4, with TRBD2 identical over 12 bases. After removal of 1 base from V and 2 bases from J, the junction contained 10 bases not matched to a gene. Germline loops: CDR1 SGHNT, CDR2 YYREEE (reference sequence). The CDR3 runs 19 residues. CDR3: CASSLSVLAGGHSKNIQYF. In nucleotides, the CDR3 is TGTGCCAGCAGCTTGAGTGTACTAGCGGGAGGCCATTCCAAAAACATTCAGTACTTC.

The chain uses TRBV18 and TRBJ1-4; no firm D call. V lost 2 bases, J lost 4 bases, and 11 bases lay in between. This CDR3 spans 15 amino acids. The V gene's germline CDR1 is KGHSH and CDR2 LQKENI. The CDR3 DNA sequence: TGTGCCAGCTCACCATTTAATAGGGTTAATGAAAAACTGTTTTTT. Its translation: CASSPFNRVNEKLFF. Based on the CDR3 plus reference TRBV18 and TRBJ1-4, the full variable domain is NAGVMQNPRHLVRRRGQEARLRCSPMKGHSHVYWYRQLPEEGLKFMVYLQKENIIDESGMPKERFSAEFPKEGPSILRIQQVVRGDSAAYFCASSPFNRVNEKLFFGSGTQLSVL.

The sample holds many counts of this clonotype. The chain joins TRBV25-1 to TRBJ1-2; D is uncertain. Per the germline V gene, CDR1 is MGHDK and CDR2 is SYGVNS. The CDR3 has 8 residues. Trimming removed 8 bases from V and 13 bases from J, with 8 bases in between. CDR3 DNA sequence: TGTGCCAGCGGGTTGTGCACCTTC. This gives the protein CASGLCTF.

This clonotype was seen repeatedly, ten times or more. The chain links TRBV27 to TRBJ2-1; TRBD2 matches at 11 bases. The ends lost 6 bases at V and 9 bases at J; junction bases unmatched: 4. The CDR3 is made up of 13 amino acids. Germline V gene sequence: CDR1 MNHEY, CDR2 SMNVEV (reference sequence). The CDR3 sequence is CASRLAGGFEQFF. CDR3 DNA sequence: TGTGCCAGCAGGCTAGCGGGAGGCTTTGAGCAGTTCTTC.

This clonotype has more than one count but fewer than ten. A much larger clonotype is one base distant, so this may be a read error. The chain couples TRBV6-5 to TRBJ1-6; maybe TRBD1 (5 bases). Germline V gene lookup returns CDR1 MNHEY and CDR2 SVGAGI. This CDR3 has 15 residues. Trimming removed 2 bases at V and 7 bases at J, with 12 bases between. The CDR3: CASSYPGTGNSPLHF. DNA for the CDR3: TGTGCCAGCAGTTACCCGGGGACGGGAAATTCACCCCTCCACTTT.

In this sample, this clonotype turned up many times. The chain uses TRBV7-2 and TRBJ2-3; D gene uncertain. The germline V gene encodes CDR1 SGHTA and CDR2 FQGNSA. CDR3 length: 15 residues. The V end was cut by 5 bases, the J end by 2 bases, with 14 bases between. CDR3: CASSLNRANTDTQYF. As DNA, the CDR3 is TGTGCCAGCAGCCTTAATCGGGCAAACACAGATACGCAGTATTTT. Full variable domain (outside the CDR3, taken from reference TRBV7-2 and TRBJ2-3): GAGVSQSPSNKVTEKGKDVELRCDPISGHTALYWYRQSLGQGLEFLIYFQGNSAPDKSGLPSDRFSAERTGGSVSTLTIQRTQQEDSAVYLCASSLNRANTDTQYFGPGTRLTVL.

This clonotype was counted ten times or more. V and J are TRBV7-6 and TRBJ1-5, with D maybe TRBD1 (5 bases). The length of the CDR3 is 13 residues. Germline values: CDR1 SGHVS, CDR2 FNYEAQ. Deletions cut 5 bases from V and 4 bases from J, with 9 bases between. CDR3 coding DNA: TGTGCCAGCAGCCAACAGGAGAATCAGCCCCAGCATTTT. It translates to CASSQQENQPQHF.

J is TRBJ2-7 and V is TRBV10-3, with a possible D match to TRBD1 (6 bases). This CDR3 is built from 14 residues. Trimming took off 0 bases at V and 5 bases at J, with 11 bases between the two ends. The germline CDR1 and CDR2 sequences are ENHRY and SYGVKD. The DNA of the CDR3 is TGTGCCATCAGTGAGTCCTTAAGGACAGACGAGCAGTACTTC. This encodes CAISESLRTDEQYF.

At least ten counts were recorded for this clonotype. The rearrangement uses TRBV7-6 and TRBJ2-5; tentative D call: TRBD2 (5 bases). Germline CDR1 is SGHVS and CDR2 is FNYEAQ. This CDR3 region has 14 residues. Trimming left V 5 bases short and J 5 bases short, with 15 bases between. CDR3 region: CASSPGLTAETQYF. For the CDR3, the DNA is TGTGCCAGCAGCCCCGGACTCACCGCGGAGACCCAGTACTTC.

The table lists this clonotype with many counts. The V gene is TRBV28, the J gene TRBJ2-2; 15 nucleotides line up with TRBD2. The J segment lost 7 bases and the V segment lost 6 bases, leaving 6 bases of the junction unmatched. This CDR3 spans 16 amino acids. Germline V lookup: CDR1 MDHEN, CDR2 SYDVKM. CDR3 sequence reads: CASSLGLAGGGGELFF. The CDR3, as DNA: TGTGCCAGCAGCCTGGGACTAGCGGGAGGAGGCGGGGAGCTGTTTTTT.

Regarding this clonotype: A much larger clone differs from this one at a single base, so this may be a read error. The J gene is TRBJ2-1, the V gene TRBV20-1, with TRBD2 matching 14 bases. Germline CDR1 DFQATT, CDR2 SNEGSKA (reference sequence). The CDR3 sequence is 15 residues long. Losses at the gene ends were 3 bases for V and 10 bases for J; bases not matched to a gene: 8. The CDR3 reads CSASRLAGGPYEQFF. In DNA, the CDR3 is TGCAGTGCTAGTCGACTAGCGGGAGGGCCCTACGAGCAGTTCTTC.

This clonotype was detected ten times or more. The V gene is TRBV7-3, the J gene TRBJ1-2; D gene unclear. This CDR3 spans 15 amino acids. V lost 2 bases, J lost 6 bases, and 16 bases lay in between. Germline CDR1 reads SGHTA; CDR2 reads FQGTGA. The CDR3 loop reads CASSLYYTGADGYTF. In DNA, the CDR3 is TGTGCCAGCAGCTTATATTACACGGGCGCGGATGGCTACACCTTC.

V usage is TRBV5-1 and J usage is TRBJ2-7, with no clear D. The CDR3 runs 14 residues. Trimming shortened V by 4 bases and J by 5 bases, and 16 bases separated the two germline ends. Germline V gene data show CDR1 as SGHRS and CDR2 as YFSETQ. CDR3 sequence reads: CASSQPGGVHEQYF. The DNA for the CDR3 is TGCGCCAGCAGCCAACCCGGTGGCGTGCACGAGCAGTACTTC.

Only a few counts were recorded for this clonotype. CDR3 bases: TGTGCCAGCAGTGTCCGGGGGGATTCCGCCTACAATGAGCAGTTCTTC. This gives the protein CASSVRGDSAYNEQFF. This chain links TRBV9 with TRBJ2-1; 7 nucleotides line up with TRBD2. Germline CDR1 SGDLS, CDR2 YYNGEE. V lost 5 bases, J lost 2 bases, and 10 bases stayed unmatched. CDR3 length: 16 residues.

The genes are TRBV29-1 and TRBJ2-7; possibly TRBD2 for D (8 bases). This CDR3 is 14 amino acids long. Trimming took 7 bases from V and 3 from J, leaving 19 bases between them. CDR1 and CDR2 (germline): SQVTM, ANQGSEA. The CDR3 bases are TGCAGCGCAAGCCGGGACAGCGGGAGCTACGAGCAGTACTTC. Translating it yields CSASRDSGSYEQYF.

This clonotype was detected many times. A much larger clone lies a single base off, so this may be a read error. The chain links TRBV3-1 to TRBJ2-3; D gene ambiguous. This CDR3 spans 14 amino acids. Trimming pared 0 bases from V and 0 bases from J, leaving 4 bases between. CDR1 LGHDT and CDR2 YNNKEL come from the germline V gene (reference sequence). Written as DNA, the CDR3 is TGTGCCAGCAGCCAAGAAGGCAGCACAGATACGCAGTATTTT. Encoded protein: CASSQEGSTDTQYF.

This clonotype occurred many times. The genes are TRBV30 and TRBJ2-3; a weak D match, TRBD1 (6 bases). The CDR3 totals 14 residues. Germline CDR1 reads GTSNPN; CDR2 reads SVGIG (reference sequence). Trimming stripped 5 bases from V and 3 bases from J, with 15 bases between. The CDR3 region is CAWVDRPGTDTQYF. The CDR3 region has the DNA TGTGCCTGGGTAGACAGGCCGGGGACAGATACGCAGTATTTT.

This clonotype was detected many times. Here the CDR3 DNA reads TGTGCCATCAGCGGGGGATCTAATGAAAAACTGTTTTTT. Protein product: CAISGGSNEKLFF. V gene TRBV10-3 combines with J gene TRBJ1-4, with D tentatively TRBD1 (5 bases). The CDR3 is 13 amino acids. Germline CDR1 is ENHRY and CDR2 is SYGVKD. Trimming removed 6 bases from V and 3 bases from J, with 8 bases in between.